This entry lists 32 T cell receptor beta chains sequenced from one sample in a study of immune evolution from preneoplasia to lung adenocarcinoma. Repertoires were generated with immunoSEQ multiplex PCR, while TCRdb's copy carries only in-frame clones and drops some. The data contain 4,300 or so clones, around 77% of them singletons. The sequencing sample was made of FFPE lung adenocarcinoma in situ tissue. The receptor source for this set is a person aged 60-80 years with lung adenocarcinoma.

The chain links TRBV7-2 to TRBJ2-3, with D perhaps TRBD2 (6 bases). V was clipped by 6 bases and J by 0 bases, with 16 bases between them. The CDR3 runs to 16 residues. Germline V gene sequence: CDR1 SGHTA, CDR2 FQGNSA. CDR3 DNA: TGTGCCAGCAGTTCAGCTCCCCGGGGGAGCACAGATACGCAGTATTTT. The encoded protein is CASSSAPRGSTDTQYF.

The chain has TRBV4-1 and TRBJ2-7; perhaps TRBD2 as D (7 bases). The V gene's germline CDR1 is MGHRA and CDR2 YSYEKL. The CDR3 runs 17 residues. V lost 0 bases, J lost 0 bases, and 15 bases lay in between. As DNA, the CDR3 is TGCGCCAGCAGCCAAGAGGGGGGGTGGACAGCCTCCTACGAGCAGTACTTC. Translating gives CASSQEGGWTASYEQYF.

The chain has TRBV6-5 and TRBJ2-7; no clear D. The CDR3 sequence is 15 residues long. V lost 0 bases and J lost 2, with 11 bases in between. Germline V gives CDR1 MNHEY, CDR2 SVGAGI. CDR3 protein: CASSYSMYDPYEQYF. The CDR3 DNA follows: TGTGCCAGCAGTTACTCGATGTACGATCCCTACGAGCAGTACTTC.

V gene TRBV7-2 combines with J gene TRBJ1-5; no reliable D call. CDR3 length: 14 amino acids. Germline CDR1 and CDR2: SGHTA and FQGNSA. The V and J ends lost 2 bases and 7 bases respectively, with 12 bases between them. The CDR3 loop reads CASSLPGSWQPQHF. The DNA of the CDR3 is TGTGCCAGCAGCTTACCGGGATCATGGCAGCCCCAGCATTTT.

V gene TRBV28 combines with J gene TRBJ1-2; D gene uncertain. The CDR3 totals 11 residues. V lost 3 bases, J lost 8 bases, and 7 bases lay in between. The germline V gene has CDR1 MDHEN and CDR2 SYDVKM. This CDR3 is CASSLRRGYTF. CDR3 bases: TGTGCCAGCAGTTTGAGAAGGGGCTACACCTTC.

V is TRBV18 and J is TRBJ2-3; 7 nucleotides match TRBD1. The trim removed 5 bases at V and 5 bases at J, leaving 4 bases unmatched. The CDR3 length is 13 residues. Germline loops: CDR1 KGHSH, CDR2 LQKENI. This CDR3 is CASSLNRGDTQYF. CDR3 nucleotides: TGTGCCAGCTCATTGAACAGGGGAGATACGCAGTATTTT.

The CDR3 DNA follows: TGTGCCAGCACCCCCCACTTCGCCGGTTATGGCTACACCTTC. As protein: CASTPHFAGYGYTF. The chain recombines TRBV6-5 with TRBJ1-2, with D uncertain. The CDR3 is made up of 14 amino acids. CDR1 MNHEY and CDR2 SVGAGI come from the germline V gene. Trimming cost V 7 bases and J 5 bases, with 17 bases left between them.

This clone was seen a handful of times. The J gene is TRBJ1-1, the V gene TRBV6-5, with D unclear. This CDR3 is 16 amino acids long. The V end was cut by 2 bases, the J end by 0 bases, with 13 bases between. The V gene's germline CDR1 is MNHEY and CDR2 SVGAGI. As DNA, the CDR3 is TGTGCCAGCAGTTACGCCCCCGGGAACATGAACACTGAAGCTTTCTTT. Its protein product is CASSYAPGNMNTEAFF.

The gene calls are TRBV30 and TRBJ1-1, with D maybe TRBD1 (6 bases). The CDR3 covers 14 residues. V dropped 2 bases and J dropped 1 base, with 11 bases sitting between them. Looked up from germline, CDR1 is GTSNPN and CDR2 is SVGIG (reference sequence). CDR3 nucleotide sequence: TGTGCCTGGAGTCTGCACAGGGAGAACACTGAAGCTTTCTTT. It encodes CAWSLHRENTEAFF.

V gene TRBV5-1 combines with J gene TRBJ1-1; no firm D call. The V gene lost 4 bases and the J gene lost 7 bases, with 14 bases spanning the gap. This CDR3 is 13 amino acids long. CDR1 is SGHRS and CDR2 is YFSETQ in the germline V gene. CDR3 nucleotide sequence: TGCGCCAGCAGCCCCTGGACGGACCTTGAAGCTTTCTTT. Protein product: CASSPWTDLEAFF. The variable domain in full, completed from reference TRBV5-1 and TRBJ1-1, reads KAGVTQTPRYLIKTRGQQVTLSCSPISGHRSVSWYQQTPGQGLQFLFEYFSETQRNKGNFPGRFSGRQFSNSRSEMNVSTLELGDSALYLCASSPWTDLEAFFGQGTRLTVV.

The V call is TRBV29-1, the J call TRBJ2-1; D is ambiguous. Germline CDR1 reads SQVTM; CDR2 reads ANQGSEA. The CDR3 has 11 amino acids. With 3 bases removed from V and 4 bases from J, the gap between germline ends came to 4 bases. The chain's CDR3 is CSVDGYNEQFF. DNA for the CDR3: TGCAGCGTTGACGGGTACAATGAGCAGTTCTTC.

The V call is TRBV5-8, the J call TRBJ1-1, with D perhaps matching TRBD1 (6 bases). Per the germline V gene, CDR1 is SGHTS and CDR2 is YDEGEE. Trimming pared 4 bases from V and 3 bases from J, leaving 13 bases between. The CDR3 covers 14 residues. The CDR3, as DNA: TGTGCCAGCAGCCGGCGGGACACCTACACTGAAGCTTTCTTT. Protein: CASSRRDTYTEAFF.

The V and J genes are TRBV6-1 and TRBJ2-3; 9 bases fit TRBD1. V lost 6 bases and J lost 5; bases outside the gene matches: 9. Germline assignment: CDR1 MNHNS and CDR2 SASEGT. The CDR3 runs 15 residues. Here the CDR3 reads CASRMTGGIGDTQYF. CDR3 DNA: TGTGCCAGCAGGATGACAGGGGGAATTGGAGATACGCAGTATTTT.

The chain joins TRBV10-3 to TRBJ1-2; 7 bases line up with TRBD1. CDR3 length equals 13 residues. Germline trimming cut 6 bases from V and 2 bases from J; bases unmatched to any gene: 3. The germline V gene encodes CDR1 ENHRY and CDR2 SYGVKD. The CDR3 nucleotides are TGTGCCATCAGGGGGACAGAAAACTATGGCTACACCTTC. It yields the protein CAIRGTENYGYTF.

The chain carries TRBV4-2 and TRBJ2-3; 10 positions agree with TRBD1. Per germline, CDR1 LGHNA and CDR2 YNFKEQ. The CDR3 has 16 residues. With 1 base clipped from V and 0 bases from J, the junction kept 1 base outside the gene matches. The CDR3: CASSQGQGASTDTQYF. CDR3 in DNA: TGTGCCAGCAGCCAAGGACAGGGGGCGAGCACAGATACGCAGTATTTT.

The rearrangement links TRBV6-6 to TRBJ1-1, with TRBD1 identical over 9 bases. Germline V gene data show CDR1 as MNHNY and CDR2 as SVGAGI (reference sequence). CDR3 length: 15 residues. V trimming: 7 bases; J trimming: 0 bases; junction bases outside the gene matches: 6. CDR3 in amino acids: CASKDRGYLNTEAFF. The CDR3 region has the DNA TGTGCCAGCAAGGACAGGGGCTACTTGAACACTGAAGCTTTCTTT.

The V and J genes are TRBV7-3 and TRBJ1-1, with D unclear. V was shortened by 2 bases and J by 1 base, with 8 bases between the two germline ends. This CDR3 spans 14 amino acids. CDR1 and CDR2 from the germline V gene are SGHTA and FQGTGA. CDR3 loop: CASSLAVGNTEAFF. In nucleotides, the CDR3 is TGTGCCAGCAGCTTAGCGGTCGGGAACACTGAAGCTTTCTTT.

The rearrangement joins TRBV7-9 to TRBJ1-1, with D tentatively TRBD1 (6 bases). This CDR3 contains 18 residues. Germline V gene lookup returns CDR1 SEHNR and CDR2 FQNEAQ (reference sequence). V was pared by 1 base and J by 2 bases, with 20 bases between. The CDR3 coding sequence is TGTGCCAGCAGCTTAGTCCATTACACAGGGAGCGCAAACACTGAAGCTTTCTTT. This gives the protein CASSLVHYTGSANTEAFF. Supplemented by reference TRBV7-9 and TRBJ1-1, the full variable domain reads DTGVSQNPRHKITKRGQNVTFRCDPISEHNRLYWYRQTLGQGPEFLTYFQNEAQLEKSRLLSDRFSAERPKGSFSTLEIQRTEQGDSAMYLCASSLVHYTGSANTEAFFGQGTRLTVV.

The chain uses TRBV7-8 and TRBJ2-2; 11 bases match TRBD2. The V gene's germline CDR1 is SGHVS and CDR2 FQNEAQ. The V gene end was trimmed by 2 bases and the J gene end by 3 bases; junction bases not matched to a gene: 5. This CDR3 spans 17 amino acids. The CDR3 reads CASSLMLAGGHTGELFF. CDR3 coding DNA: TGTGCCAGCAGCTTAATGCTAGCGGGGGGCCACACCGGGGAGCTGTTTTTT.

The chain links TRBV7-9 to TRBJ2-3, with 12 positions matching TRBD2. V lost 5 bases and J lost 3; bases outside the gene matches: 3. Looked up from germline, CDR1 is SEHNR and CDR2 is FQNEAQ (reference sequence). The CDR3 is 15 residues long. The CDR3 is CASSATSGGTDTQYF. The CDR3 DNA is TGTGCCAGCAGCGCGACTAGCGGGGGAACAGATACGCAGTATTTT.

In DNA, the CDR3 is TGTGCCAGCAGCCCTAAGCGGTCTGGGGCGGACGGGGAGCTGTTTTTT. This translates into CASSPKRSGADGELFF. The chain couples TRBV5-4 to TRBJ2-2, with D perhaps being TRBD1 or TRBD2 (5 bases each). V shed 4 bases and J shed 7 bases, with 20 bases lying between them. This CDR3 spans 16 amino acids. The germline gives CDR1 SGHNT, CDR2 YYREEE (reference sequence).

This clone is labeled as large (0.1 to 1%). V and J are TRBV5-1 and TRBJ2-1, with D hard to call. Trimming cost V 5 bases and J 6 bases, with 12 bases left between them. CDR3 size: 13 residues. The germline CDR1 and CDR2 sequences are SGHRS and YFSETQ. CDR3 protein: CASSIGQPNEQFF. CDR3 nucleotide sequence: TGCGCCAGCAGTATTGGTCAACCCAATGAGCAGTTCTTC.

This clone was recorded only once. This chain connects TRBV10-3 to TRBJ2-5; D might be TRBD2 (5 bases). The CDR3 length is 13 residues. Germline V gives CDR1 ENHRY, CDR2 SYGVKD. The V gene lost 11 bases and the J gene lost 2 bases, with 15 bases spanning the gap. The CDR3 nucleotides read TGTGCCTCAAGATCACCGGGGCAAGAGACCCAGTACTTC. It is translated as CASRSPGQETQYF.

This rearrangement joins TRBV12-5 to TRBJ1-5; a possible D gene is TRBD1 (5 bases). Germline CDR1 and CDR2: LGHNT and FRNRAP. The CDR3 totals 13 residues. Trimming pared 2 bases from V and 6 bases from J, leaving 8 bases between. CDR3 in DNA: TGTGCTAGTGGTTTGTGGGGGTTTCAGCCCCAGCATTTT. This translates into CASGLWGFQPQHF.

The chain is built from TRBV5-1 and TRBJ2-7; 10 nucleotides match TRBD1. Germline assignment: CDR1 SGHRS and CDR2 YFSETQ. J was trimmed by 5 bases and V by 0 bases; bases with no gene match: 11. The CDR3 runs 17 residues. CDR3 in amino acids: CASSLGLGTGVKNEQYF. The CDR3 nucleotides are TGCGCCAGCAGCTTGGGGCTTGGGACAGGGGTCAAGAACGAGCAGTACTTC.

The chain carries TRBV4-3 and TRBJ1-3; a possible D gene is TRBD1 (5 bases). The CDR3 has 15 residues. Between the trimmed V and J ends, which lost 4 bases and 0 bases, there was a span of 10 bases. CDR1 is LGHNA, CDR2 YSLEER, per germline. This chain's CDR3 is CASSPGLSSGNTIYF. CDR3 in DNA: TGCGCCAGCAGCCCGGGACTCAGCTCTGGAAACACCATATATTTT.

The rearrangement uses TRBV7-9 and TRBJ1-3; tentatively, D is TRBD1 (6 bases). This CDR3 region has 14 residues. Trimming removed 11 bases from V and 3 bases from J, with 17 bases in between. Germline V gene data show CDR1 as SEHNR and CDR2 as FQNEAQ (reference sequence). CDR3 in amino acids: CAGDRRVSGNTIYF. The CDR3 DNA reads TGTGCCGGTGACAGGAGGGTCAGTGGAAACACCATATATTTT. The variable domain in full, completed from reference TRBV7-9 and TRBJ1-3, reads DTGVSQNPRHKITKRGQNVTFRCDPISEHNRLYWYRQTLGQGPEFLTYFQNEAQLEKSRLLSDRFSAERPKGSFSTLEIQRTEQGDSAMYLCAGDRRVSGNTIYFGEGSWLTVV.

V usage is TRBV6-1 and J usage is TRBJ2-3; D remains ambiguous. The CDR3 runs to 14 residues. The germline gives CDR1 MNHNS, CDR2 SASEGT. V gave up 6 bases and J gave up 2 bases, with 12 bases separating them. The CDR3 sequence is CASRVTETTDTQYF. CDR3 in DNA: TGTGCCAGCAGGGTGACGGAAACCACAGATACGCAGTATTTT.

J is TRBJ2-3 and V is TRBV7-9, with 14 nucleotides matching TRBD2. V lost 1 base, J lost 2 bases, and 8 bases stayed unmatched. The CDR3 has 19 residues. CDR1 and CDR2 from the germline V gene are SEHNR and FQNEAQ (reference sequence). The CDR3 nucleotides read TGTGCCAGCAGCTTAGACCCGGGACTAGCGGGGGCCCTCACAGATACGCAGTATTTT. This codes for CASSLDPGLAGALTDTQYF.

This chain joins TRBV18 and TRBJ1-5; tentative D call: TRBD1 (6 bases). Germline V gene data show CDR1 as KGHSH and CDR2 as LQKENI. With 1 base removed from V and 5 bases from J, the gap between germline ends came to 9 bases. The CDR3 is 14 residues long. CDR3 loop: CASSPRRQDQPQHF. Written as DNA, the CDR3 is TGTGCCAGCTCACCACGGAGACAGGATCAGCCCCAGCATTTT. The entire variable domain, with the rest obtained from reference TRBV18 and TRBJ1-5, is as follows: NAGVMQNPRHLVRRRGQEARLRCSPMKGHSHVYWYRQLPEEGLKFMVYLQKENIIDESGMPKERFSAEFPKEGPSILRIQQVVRGDSAAYFCASSPRRQDQPQHFGDGTRLSIL.

The chain is built from TRBV7-3 and TRBJ2-6; 11 nucleotides agree with TRBD1. The CDR3 consists of 18 residues. Germline lookup yields CDR1 SGHTA and CDR2 FQGTGA. J lost 4 bases, V lost 5 bases, and 10 bases had no gene match. CDR3 in amino acids: CASSPGGQGAGGANVLTF. The CDR3 nucleotides read TGTGCCAGCAGCCCGGGCGGACAGGGGGCAGGCGGGGCCAACGTCCTGACTTTC.

This clone was seen just once. The V call is TRBV5-1, the J call TRBJ2-7, with 12 positions matching TRBD2. The junction had 11 bases not matched to a gene; V was cut back by 0 bases and J by 4 bases. Germline CDR1 reads SGHRS; CDR2 reads YFSETQ. This CDR3 spans 18 amino acids. CDR3 bases: TGCGCCAGCAGCTTGGGGACTAGCGGGACACCTAGACTTTACGAGCAGTACTTC. Amino acids: CASSLGTSGTPRLYEQYF.